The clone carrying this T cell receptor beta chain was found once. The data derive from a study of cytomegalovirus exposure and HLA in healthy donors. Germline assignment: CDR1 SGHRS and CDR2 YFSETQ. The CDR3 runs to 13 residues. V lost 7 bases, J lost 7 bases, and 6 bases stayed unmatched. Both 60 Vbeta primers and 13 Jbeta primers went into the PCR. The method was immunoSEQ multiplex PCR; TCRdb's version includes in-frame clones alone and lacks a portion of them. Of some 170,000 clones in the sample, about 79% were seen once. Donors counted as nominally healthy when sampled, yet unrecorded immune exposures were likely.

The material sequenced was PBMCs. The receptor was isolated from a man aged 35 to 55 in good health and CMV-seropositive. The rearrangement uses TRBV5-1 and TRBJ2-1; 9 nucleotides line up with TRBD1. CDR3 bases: TGCGCCAGCGGACAGGGGTCTGGAAATGAGCAGTTCTTC. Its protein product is CASGQGSGNEQFF.